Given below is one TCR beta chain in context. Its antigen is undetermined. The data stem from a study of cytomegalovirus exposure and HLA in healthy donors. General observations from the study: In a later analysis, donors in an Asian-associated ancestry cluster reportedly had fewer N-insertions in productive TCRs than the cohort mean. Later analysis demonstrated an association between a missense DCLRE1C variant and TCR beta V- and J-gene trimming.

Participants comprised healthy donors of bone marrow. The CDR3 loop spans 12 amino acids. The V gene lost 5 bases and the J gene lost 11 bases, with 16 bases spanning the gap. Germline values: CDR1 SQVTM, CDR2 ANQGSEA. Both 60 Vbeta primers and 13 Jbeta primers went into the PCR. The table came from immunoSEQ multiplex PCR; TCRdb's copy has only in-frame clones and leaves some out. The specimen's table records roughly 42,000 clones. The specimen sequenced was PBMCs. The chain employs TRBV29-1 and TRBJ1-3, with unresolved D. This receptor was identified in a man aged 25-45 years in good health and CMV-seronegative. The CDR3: CSVREGGEAIYF. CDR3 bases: TGCAGCGTTCGGGAAGGCGGAGAGGCCATATATTTT.